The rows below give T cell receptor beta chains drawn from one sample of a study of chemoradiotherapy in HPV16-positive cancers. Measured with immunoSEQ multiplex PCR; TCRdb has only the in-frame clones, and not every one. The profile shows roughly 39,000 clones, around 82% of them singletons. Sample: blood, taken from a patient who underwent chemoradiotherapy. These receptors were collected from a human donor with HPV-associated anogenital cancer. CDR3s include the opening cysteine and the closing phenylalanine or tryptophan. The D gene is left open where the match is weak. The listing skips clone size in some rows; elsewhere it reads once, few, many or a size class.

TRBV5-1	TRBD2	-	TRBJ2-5	CASSFSGVQETQYF	TGCGCCAGCAGCTTTAGCGGGGTGCAAGAGACCCAGTACTTC
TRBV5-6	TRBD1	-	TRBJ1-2	CASSLKGQGIEYGYTF	TGTGCCAGCAGCTTGAAAGGACAGGGGATCGAATATGGCTACACCTTC
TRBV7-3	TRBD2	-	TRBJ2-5	CASSLSLASGTETQYF	TGTGCCAGCAGCCTATCCTTGGCTAGCGGGACAGAGACCCAGTACTTC
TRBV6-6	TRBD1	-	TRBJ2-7	CASSPGQGGYEQYF	TGTGCCAGCAGCCCTGGACAGGGTGGGTACGAGCAGTACTTC
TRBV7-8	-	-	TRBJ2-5	CASSPRDRGTQYF	TGTGCCAGCAGCCCCCGGGACCGTGGGACCCAGTACTTC
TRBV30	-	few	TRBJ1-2	CAWSDGYGYTF	TGTGCCTGGAGTGACGGCTATGGCTACACCTTC
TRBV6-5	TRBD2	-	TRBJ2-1	CASKYSGVYNEQFF	TGTGCCAGCAAATATAGCGGGGTCTACAATGAGCAGTTCTTC
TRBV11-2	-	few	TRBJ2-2	CASSPRRRVGTGELFF	TGTGCCAGCAGCCCCCGCCGCAGGGTCGGCACCGGGGAGCTGTTTTTT
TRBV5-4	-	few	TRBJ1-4	CASSPFGEELFF	TGTGCCAGCAGCCCCTTCGGGGAAGAACTGTTTTTT
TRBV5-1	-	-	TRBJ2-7	CASRSTEWGVGSYEQYF	TGCGCCAGCAGATCAACCGAATGGGGGGTAGGGTCCTACGAGCAGTACTTC
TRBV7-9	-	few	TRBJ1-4	CASRSSWGKVVDEKLFF	TGTGCCAGCAGGTCTTCTTGGGGGAAGGTGGTGGACGAAAAACTGTTTTTT
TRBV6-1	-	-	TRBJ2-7	CASSTGQPYEQYF	TGTGCCAGCAGCACCGGACAGCCCTACGAGCAGTACTTC